These T cell receptor beta chains were read from a single sample in a study of shared T cell receptors in the human thymus. Clones were sequenced by immunoSEQ multiplex PCR, and TCRdb holds only the in-frame ones, with some missing. The sample yields roughly 700,000 clones, 88% seen once. The same data also went into a second study, on human thymus T cells.

Sequenced: thymocytes. Receptor source: a boy in the first two years of life with a congenital heart defect. The CDR3 runs from the conserved cysteine through the conserved F or W. The D gene is left open where the match is weak. Where a row states a size, it is once, few, many or the class of an expanded clone; other rows omit it.

J gene,V gene,clone size,D gene,CDR3 protein,CDR3 DNA
TRBJ2-7,TRBV30,.,TRBD1,CAIGTGAHEQYF,TGTGCCATCGGGACAGGGGCCCACGAGCAGTACTTC
TRBJ2-2,TRBV7-3,.,TRBD1,CASSANRTGNGELFF,TGTGCCAGCAGCGCTAACCGGACAGGGAACGGGGAGCTGTTTTTT
TRBJ2-7,TRBV7-3,once,.,CASSDLRRVVSYEQYF,TGTGCCAGCAGCGACCTACGGCGGGTTGTATCCTACGAGCAGTACTTC
TRBJ2-7,TRBV27,.,.,CASSSHRVGEQYF,TGTGCCAGCAGTTCCCACAGGGTGGGGGAGCAGTACTTC
TRBJ2-5,TRBV7-2,.,.,CASSLSQGRTQYF,TGTGCCAGCAGCTTATCACAGGGTAGGACCCAGTACTTC
TRBJ1-4,TRBV5-1,.,TRBD1,CASSLEGQGATNEKLFF,TGCGCCAGCAGCTTGGAGGGACAGGGGGCCACAAATGAAAAACTGTTTTTT
TRBJ1-5,TRBV19,.,TRBD1,CASSGQVWDQPQHF,TGTGCCAGTAGCGGACAGGTGTGGGATCAGCCCCAGCATTTT
TRBJ2-1,TRBV4-2,few,TRBD1,CASSQEDSGTVSSYNEQFF,TGTGCCAGCAGCCAAGAGGATTCCGGGACAGTTAGCTCCTACAATGAGCAGTTCTTC
TRBJ2-7,TRBV28,.,TRBD2,CASRGRETYEQYF,TGTGCCAGCAGGGGGAGGGAAACCTACGAGCAGTACTTC
TRBJ1-2,TRBV27,few,.,CASSLEFGRVIYGYTF,TGTGCCAGCAGTTTAGAGTTCGGCAGGGTAATCTATGGCTACACCTTC